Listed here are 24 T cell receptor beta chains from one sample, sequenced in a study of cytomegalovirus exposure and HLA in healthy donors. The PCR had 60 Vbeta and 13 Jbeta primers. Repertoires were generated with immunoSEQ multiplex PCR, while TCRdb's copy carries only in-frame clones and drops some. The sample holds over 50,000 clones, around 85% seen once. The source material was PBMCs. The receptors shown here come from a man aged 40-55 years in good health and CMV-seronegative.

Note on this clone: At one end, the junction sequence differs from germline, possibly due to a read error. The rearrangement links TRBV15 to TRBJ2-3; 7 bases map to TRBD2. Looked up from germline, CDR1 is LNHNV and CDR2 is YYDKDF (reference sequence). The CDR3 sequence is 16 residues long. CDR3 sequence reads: CATSREGGGSTDTQYF. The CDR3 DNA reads TGTGCCACCAGTAGAGAAGGCGGGGGTAGCACAGATACGCAGTATTTT. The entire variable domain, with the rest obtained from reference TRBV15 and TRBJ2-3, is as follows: DAMVIQNPRYQVTQFGKPVTLSCSQTLNHNVMYWYQQKSSQAPKLLFHYYDKDFNNEADTPDNFQSRRPNTSFCFLDIRSPGLGDTAMYLCATSREGGGSTDTQYFGPGTRLTVL.

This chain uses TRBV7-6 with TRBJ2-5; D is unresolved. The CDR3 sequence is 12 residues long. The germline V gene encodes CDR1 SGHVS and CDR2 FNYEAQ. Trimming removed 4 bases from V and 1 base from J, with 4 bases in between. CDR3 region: CASSSSQETQYF. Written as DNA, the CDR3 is TGTGCCAGCAGCTCCAGCCAAGAGACCCAGTACTTC.

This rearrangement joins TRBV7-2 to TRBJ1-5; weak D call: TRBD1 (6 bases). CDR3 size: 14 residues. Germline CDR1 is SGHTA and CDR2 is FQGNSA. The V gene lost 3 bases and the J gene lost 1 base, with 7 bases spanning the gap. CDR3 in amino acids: CASSFGQSNQPQHF. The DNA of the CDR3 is TGTGCCAGCAGCTTCGGACAGAGCAATCAGCCCCAGCATTTT.

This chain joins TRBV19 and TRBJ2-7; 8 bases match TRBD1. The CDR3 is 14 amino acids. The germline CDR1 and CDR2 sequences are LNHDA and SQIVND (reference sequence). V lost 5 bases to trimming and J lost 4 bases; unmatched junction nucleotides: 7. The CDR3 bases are TGTGCCAGTAGTCGACGACAGGGGCTATACGAGCAGTACTTC. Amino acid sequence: CASSRRQGLYEQYF.

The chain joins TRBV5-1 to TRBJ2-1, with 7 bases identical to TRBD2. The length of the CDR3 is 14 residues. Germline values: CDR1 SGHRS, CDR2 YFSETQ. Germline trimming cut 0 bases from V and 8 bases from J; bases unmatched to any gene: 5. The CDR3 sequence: CASSLERGRDEQFF. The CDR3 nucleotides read TGCGCCAGCAGCTTGGAACGGGGGAGGGATGAGCAGTTCTTC.

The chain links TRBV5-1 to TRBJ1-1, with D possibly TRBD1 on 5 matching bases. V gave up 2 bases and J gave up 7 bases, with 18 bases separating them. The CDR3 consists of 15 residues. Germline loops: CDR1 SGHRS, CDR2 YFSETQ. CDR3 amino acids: CASSLGANVWGEAFF. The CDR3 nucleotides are TGCGCCAGCAGCTTAGGGGCCAACGTTTGGGGTGAAGCTTTCTTT. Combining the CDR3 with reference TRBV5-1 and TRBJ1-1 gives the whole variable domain KAGVTQTPRYLIKTRGQQVTLSCSPISGHRSVSWYQQTPGQGLQFLFEYFSETQRNKGNFPGRFSGRQFSNSRSEMNVSTLELGDSALYLCASSLGANVWGEAFFGQGTRLTVV.

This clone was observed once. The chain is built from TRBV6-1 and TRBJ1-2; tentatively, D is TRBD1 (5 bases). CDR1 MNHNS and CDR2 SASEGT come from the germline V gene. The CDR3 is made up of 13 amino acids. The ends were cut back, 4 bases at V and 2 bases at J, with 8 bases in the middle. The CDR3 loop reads CASSGRQNYGYTF. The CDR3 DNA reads TGTGCCAGCAGTGGTCGACAGAACTATGGCTACACCTTC.

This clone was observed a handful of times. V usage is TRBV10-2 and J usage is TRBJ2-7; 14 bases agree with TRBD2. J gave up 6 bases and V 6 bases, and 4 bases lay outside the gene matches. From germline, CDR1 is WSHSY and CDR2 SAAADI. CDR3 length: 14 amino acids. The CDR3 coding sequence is TGCGCCAGCAGCGGGACTAGCGGGGGATCCGAGCAGTACTTC. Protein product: CASSGTSGGSEQYF.

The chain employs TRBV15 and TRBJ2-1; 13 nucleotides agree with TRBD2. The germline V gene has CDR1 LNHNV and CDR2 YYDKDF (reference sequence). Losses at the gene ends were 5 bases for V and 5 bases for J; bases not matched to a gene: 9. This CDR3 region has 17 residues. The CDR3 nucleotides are TGTGCCACCAGCGGGTGGACTAGCGGGGGCTCTGACAATGAGCAGTTCTTC. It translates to CATSGWTSGGSDNEQFF.

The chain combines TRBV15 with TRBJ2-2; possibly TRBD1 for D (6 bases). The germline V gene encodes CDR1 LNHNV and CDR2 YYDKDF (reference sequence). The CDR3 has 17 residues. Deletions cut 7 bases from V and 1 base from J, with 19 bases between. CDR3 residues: CATILDRDSRNTGELFF. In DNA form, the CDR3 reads TGTGCCACCATCCTGGACAGAGACAGCAGGAACACCGGGGAGCTGTTTTTT. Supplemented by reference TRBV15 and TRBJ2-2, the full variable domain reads DAMVIQNPRYQVTQFGKPVTLSCSQTLNHNVMYWYQQKSSQAPKLLFHYYDKDFNNEADTPDNFQSRRPNTSFCFLDIRSPGLGDTAMYLCATILDRDSRNTGELFFGEGSRLTVL.

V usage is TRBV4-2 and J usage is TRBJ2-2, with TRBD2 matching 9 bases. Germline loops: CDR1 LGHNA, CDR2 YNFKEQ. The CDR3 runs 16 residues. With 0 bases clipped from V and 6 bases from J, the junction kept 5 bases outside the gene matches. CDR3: CASSQEASGVSGELFF. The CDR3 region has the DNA TGTGCCAGCAGCCAAGAGGCTAGCGGGGTCTCCGGGGAGCTGTTTTTT.

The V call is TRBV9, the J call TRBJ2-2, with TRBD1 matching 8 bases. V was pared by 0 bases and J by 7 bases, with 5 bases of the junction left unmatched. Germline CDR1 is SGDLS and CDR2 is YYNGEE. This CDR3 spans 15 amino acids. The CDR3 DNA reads TGTGCCAGCAGCGTAGCCCAGGGGGCGCACGGGGAGCTGTTTTTT. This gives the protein CASSVAQGAHGELFF.

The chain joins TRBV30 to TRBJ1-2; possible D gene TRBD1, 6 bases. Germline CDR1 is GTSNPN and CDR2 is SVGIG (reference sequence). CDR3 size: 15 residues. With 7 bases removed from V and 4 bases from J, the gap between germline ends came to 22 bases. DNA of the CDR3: TGTGCCTTCCAATTCCGGGGGCGGGAGAGCTATGGCTACACCTTC. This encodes CAFQFRGRESYGYTF.

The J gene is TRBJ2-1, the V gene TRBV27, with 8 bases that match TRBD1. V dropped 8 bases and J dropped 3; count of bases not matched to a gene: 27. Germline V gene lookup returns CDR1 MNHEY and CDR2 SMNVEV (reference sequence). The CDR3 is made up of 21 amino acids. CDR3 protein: CASSRREAGQEFWPNYNEQFF. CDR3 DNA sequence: TGTGCCAGCTCCAGGAGAGAGGCGGGACAGGAGTTCTGGCCAAACTACAATGAGCAGTTCTTC.

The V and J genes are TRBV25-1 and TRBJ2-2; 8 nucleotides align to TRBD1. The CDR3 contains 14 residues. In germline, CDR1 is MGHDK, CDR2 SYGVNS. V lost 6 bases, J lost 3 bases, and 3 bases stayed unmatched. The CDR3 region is CASRTDRDTGELFF. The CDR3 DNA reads TGTGCCAGCAGGACGGACAGGGACACCGGGGAGCTGTTTTTT.

Here the CDR3 DNA reads TGCGCCAGCAGTTTGACAGGGTATACTGAAAAACTGTTTTTT. It yields the protein CASSLTGYTEKLFF. This chain connects TRBV5-1 to TRBJ1-4, with 7 bases fitting TRBD1. J gave up 7 bases and V 5 bases, and 8 bases lay outside the gene matches. Germline V gene data show CDR1 as SGHRS and CDR2 as YFSETQ. This CDR3 is 14 amino acids long.

In nucleotides, the CDR3 is TGTGCCAGCAGTTCCAGGACAAATTACACCTTC. This encodes CASSSRTNYTF. The chain uses TRBV6-5 and TRBJ1-2; possible D gene TRBD1, 5 bases. V was cut by 4 bases and J by 11 bases, with 11 bases left in between. The CDR3 runs to 11 residues. CDR1 MNHEY and CDR2 SVGAGI come from the germline V gene.

The CDR3 nucleotides read TGTGCCAGCAGCATGGGACTAGCGGGGACTAAAGAGACCCAGTACTTC. Amino acids: CASSMGLAGTKETQYF. This chain connects TRBV25-1 to TRBJ2-5; TRBD2 matches 13 bases. V lost 6 bases and J lost 3; bases outside the gene matches: 7. The CDR3 is 16 residues long. Looked up from germline, CDR1 is MGHDK and CDR2 is SYGVNS.

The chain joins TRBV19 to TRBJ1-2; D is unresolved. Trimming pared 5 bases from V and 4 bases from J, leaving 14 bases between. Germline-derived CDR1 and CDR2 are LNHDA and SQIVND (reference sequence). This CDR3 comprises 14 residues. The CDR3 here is CASSPPPNSYGYTF. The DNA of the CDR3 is TGTGCCAGTAGTCCGCCCCCCAACTCCTATGGCTACACCTTC.

The CDR3 coding sequence is TGCAGCGTGGGCGTACAATCCTATGGCTACACCTTC. Translating it yields CSVGVQSYGYTF. The chain carries TRBV29-1 and TRBJ1-2, with unresolved D. This CDR3 has 12 amino acids. V was cut by 6 bases and J by 4 bases, with 12 bases left in between. Germline V lookup: CDR1 SQVTM, CDR2 ANQGSEA. The full variable domain, rest sourced from reference TRBV29-1 and TRBJ1-2, is SAVISQKPSRDICQRGTSLTIQCQVDSQVTMMFWYRQQPGQSLTLIATANQGSEATYESGFVIDKFPISRPNLTFSTLTVSNMSPEDSSIYLCSVGVQSYGYTFGSGTRLTVV.

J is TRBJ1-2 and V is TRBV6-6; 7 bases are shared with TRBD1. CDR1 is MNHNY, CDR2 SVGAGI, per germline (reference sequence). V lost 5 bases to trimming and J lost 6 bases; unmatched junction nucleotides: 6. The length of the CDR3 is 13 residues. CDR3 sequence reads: CASSPTGSNGYTF. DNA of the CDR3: TGTGCCAGCAGTCCGACAGGGTCTAATGGCTACACCTTC.

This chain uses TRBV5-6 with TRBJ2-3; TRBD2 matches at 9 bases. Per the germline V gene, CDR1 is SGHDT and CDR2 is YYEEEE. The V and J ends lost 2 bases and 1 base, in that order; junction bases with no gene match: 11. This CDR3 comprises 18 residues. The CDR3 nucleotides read TGTGCCAGCAGCTTAAGGTTGTCTAGCGGGGCCCGCACAGATACGCAGTATTTT. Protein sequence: CASSLRLSSGARTDTQYF. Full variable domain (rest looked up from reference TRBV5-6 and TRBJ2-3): DAGVTQSPTHLIKTRGQQVTLRCSPKSGHDTVSWYQQALGQGPQFIFQYYEEEERQRGNFPDRFSGHQFPNYSSELNVNALLLGDSALYLCASSLRLSSGARTDTQYFGPGTRLTVL.

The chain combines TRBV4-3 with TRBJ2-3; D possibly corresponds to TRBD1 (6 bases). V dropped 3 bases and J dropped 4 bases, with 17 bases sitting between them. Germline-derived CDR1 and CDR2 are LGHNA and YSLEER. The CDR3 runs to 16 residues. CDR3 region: CASSHRTGNSADTQYF. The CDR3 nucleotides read TGCGCCAGCAGCCACAGAACAGGGAATAGCGCAGATACGCAGTATTTT.

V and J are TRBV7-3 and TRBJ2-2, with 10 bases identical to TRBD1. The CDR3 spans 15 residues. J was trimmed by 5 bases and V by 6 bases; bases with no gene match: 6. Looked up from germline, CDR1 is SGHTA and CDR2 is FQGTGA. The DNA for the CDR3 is TGTGCCAGCAGTCCGACAGGGGGCGGGACCGGGGAGCTGTTTTTT. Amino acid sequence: CASSPTGGGTGELFF.